This TCR beta chain was profiled in a study of breast tumors, draining lymph nodes, adjacent tissues. MiXCR was run by TCRdb on the multiplex PCR reads, yielding one entry per CDR3 protein. The profile shows fewer than 300,000 distinct CDR3 sequences, about a third of them singletons. Axillary draining lymph nodes of breast cancer patients supplied the node samples. Germline CDR1 is MNHEY and CDR2 is SVGAGI. The CDR3 consists of 15 residues. V lost 5 bases, J lost 7 bases, and 10 bases stayed unmatched. This clonotype was recorded at least ten times. What it recognizes is unknown. Regarding the study as a whole: Data only fit, rather than demonstrated, lymph node origin of most tumor T cells. Tumor TCR diversity was below lymph nodes but above nontumor tissue. Compared with basal-like, luminal-like tumors shared significantly more repertoire with nontumor tissue.

The specimen was axillary lymph node tissue. This TCR came from a female donor with breast cancer. Some clones in this sample may be carry-over from other donors' samples. V and J are TRBV6-5 and TRBJ2-2, with 7 bases identical to TRBD1. The CDR3 reads CASSHKQGRSGELFF. CDR3 nucleotide sequence: TGTGCCAGCAGTCATAAACAGGGGCGGAGCGGGGAGCTGTTTTTT.